Each of the 19 T cell receptor beta chains below was sequenced from the same sample in a study of blood T cell repertoires in COVID-19. Using immunoSEQ multiplex PCR, the repertoire was profiled, and TCRdb retains in-frame clones only, with some absent. The sample shows tens of thousands of clones, more than 85% of them seen only once. Sequencing input: peripheral blood. The receptors here all came from a woman older than 75 with active or convalescent COVID-19.

V usage is TRBV6-6 and J usage is TRBJ2-5, with 7 nucleotides matching TRBD1. In germline, CDR1 is MNHNY, CDR2 SVGAGI (reference sequence). V gave up 0 bases and J gave up 5 bases; unmatched junction bases: 3. This CDR3 comprises 14 residues. The chain's CDR3 is CASSYSDRWETQYF. DNA of the CDR3: TGTGCCAGCAGTTACTCGGACAGGTGGGAGACCCAGTACTTC.

This clone has just one count. This rearrangement joins TRBV5-1 to TRBJ2-1; 9 bases are a match to TRBD1. J was trimmed by 8 bases and V by 0 bases; bases with no gene match: 6. The CDR3 length is 15 residues. Germline V CDR1 and CDR2: SGHRS, YFSETQ. CDR3 residues: CASSLGGQGIHEQFF. The DNA for the CDR3 is TGCGCCAGCAGCTTGGGTGGACAGGGGATCCATGAGCAGTTCTTC.

In nucleotides, the CDR3 is TGTGCCAGCAGCTTCGGGCAGGGGGTTGACACTGAAGCTTTCTTT. Its protein is CASSFGQGVDTEAFF. The gene calls are TRBV5-8 and TRBJ1-1, with TRBD1 matching over 7 bases. The CDR3 covers 15 residues. Germline V gives CDR1 SGHTS, CDR2 YDEGEE. The ends lost 2 bases at V and 3 bases at J; junction bases unmatched: 7.

The rearrangement uses TRBV5-1 and TRBJ1-2, with D perhaps TRBD1 (6 bases). Germline V gene sequence: CDR1 SGHRS, CDR2 YFSETQ. V was shortened by 2 bases and J by 0 bases, with 14 bases between the two germline ends. The CDR3 runs to 16 residues. The CDR3 reads CASSFGGQSPNYGYTF. In DNA, the CDR3 is TGCGCCAGCAGCTTCGGGGGGCAGAGCCCTAACTATGGCTACACCTTC.

This chain links TRBV18 with TRBJ1-1, with no clear D. Germline values: CDR1 KGHSH, CDR2 LQKENI. V was clipped by 3 bases and J by 0 bases, with 14 bases between them. CDR3 length: 16 amino acids. The CDR3 reads CASSPNSKTMNTEAFF. The CDR3 DNA reads TGTGCCAGCTCACCTAACTCTAAAACCATGAACACTGAAGCTTTCTTT.

CDR3 loop: CASRSGGSLDTQYF. For the CDR3, the DNA is TGTGCCAGCAGGAGCGGGGGGAGTCTAGATACGCAGTATTTT. This chain uses TRBV2 with TRBJ2-3; 9 bases line up with TRBD2. The CDR3 is 14 residues long. Trimming took 6 bases from V and 5 from J; bases not matched to a gene: 6. Germline V gives CDR1 SNHLY, CDR2 FYNNEI.

The gene calls are TRBV6-5 and TRBJ1-4; the D gene is possibly TRBD1 (5 bases). The germline V and J ends were trimmed by 2 bases and 7 bases, with 8 bases remaining between them. The CDR3 is made up of 13 amino acids. CDR1 and CDR2 from the germline V gene are MNHEY and SVGAGI. The CDR3 sequence is CASSYTRVEKLFF. CDR3 nucleotides: TGTGCCAGCAGTTACACCAGGGTTGAAAAACTGTTTTTT.

There are a few counts of this clone. The chain is built from TRBV30 and TRBJ2-3, with 14 bases identical to TRBD2. CDR1 is GTSNPN, CDR2 SVGIG, per germline (reference sequence). The CDR3 consists of 18 residues. V lost 1 base, J lost 1 base, and 7 bases stayed unmatched. CDR3 bases: TGTGCCTGGAGTGATGTCCCGGGACTAGCGGGGGGCACAGATACGCAGTATTTT. This sequence encodes CAWSDVPGLAGGTDTQYF.

This clone has only one observation. The V gene is TRBV5-1, the J gene TRBJ1-3, with D tentatively TRBD1 (5 bases). The CDR3 loop spans 16 amino acids. The germline CDR1 and CDR2 sequences are SGHRS and YFSETQ. Trimming shortened V by 5 bases and J by 0 bases, and 15 bases separated the two germline ends. The CDR3 loop reads CASSTGHVNSGNTIYF. CDR3 nucleotides: TGCGCCAGCAGTACCGGACACGTTAACTCTGGAAACACCATATATTTT.

The gene calls are TRBV3-1 (or the pseudogene TRBV3-2) and TRBJ2-7, with 10 nucleotides matching TRBD1. The CDR3 is 16 amino acids. Germline CDR1 is LGHDT and CDR2 is YNNKEL (reference sequence). After removal of 4 bases from V and 4 bases from J, the junction contained 10 bases not matched to a gene. As DNA, the CDR3 is TGTGCCAGCAGCCCAGGGTCGTGGGACAGGGGTTACGAGCAGTACTTC. Its translation is CASSPGSWDRGYEQYF.

The chain is built from TRBV28 and TRBJ2-3, with 9 bases aligning to TRBD1. Germline loops: CDR1 MDHEN, CDR2 SYDVKM. The CDR3 is 16 residues long. After removal of 7 bases from V and 0 bases from J, the junction contained 8 bases not matched to a gene. The CDR3, as DNA: TGTGCCAGCATGACAGGGGGGGGCCTTAGCACAGATACGCAGTATTTT. Translating it yields CASMTGGGLSTDTQYF. Based on the CDR3 plus reference TRBV28 and TRBJ2-3, the full variable domain is DVKVTQSSRYLVKRTGEKVFLECVQDMDHENMFWYRQDPGLGLRLIYFSYDVKMKEKGDIPEGYSVSREKKERFSLILESASTNQTSMYLCASMTGGGLSTDTQYFGPGTRLTVL.

The chain has TRBV30 and TRBJ2-3, with 9 bases aligning to TRBD2. The CDR3 spans 16 residues. The germline CDR1 and CDR2 sequences are GTSNPN and SVGIG (reference sequence). J lost 5 bases, V lost 2 bases, and 11 bases had no gene match. Written as DNA, the CDR3 is TGTGCCTGGAGTACCGCCATTGGCGGGGGGGGAGATACGCAGTATTTT. Protein product: CAWSTAIGGGGDTQYF. The full variable domain, completed using reference TRBV30 and TRBJ2-3, is SQTIHQWPATLVQPVGSPLSLECTVEGTSNPNLYWYRQAAGRGLQLLFYSVGIGQISSEVPQNLSASRPQDRQFILSSKKLLLSDSGFYLCAWSTAIGGGGDTQYFGPGTRLTVL.

Only one count was recorded for this clone. The V gene is TRBV30, the J gene TRBJ1-6; D may be TRBD1 (6 bases). Germline V gene sequence: CDR1 GTSNPN, CDR2 SVGIG (reference sequence). The CDR3 totals 12 residues. V was trimmed by 3 bases and J by 8 bases, leaving 8 bases between them. CDR3 sequence reads: CAWRAGDSPLHF. CDR3 nucleotides: TGTGCCTGGAGGGCAGGGGATTCACCCCTCCACTTT.

This clone was observed a single time. The gene calls are TRBV6-5 and TRBJ1-6, with D possibly matching TRBD1 (6 bases). From germline, CDR1 is MNHEY and CDR2 SVGAGI. V was clipped by 4 bases and J by 9 bases, with 10 bases between them. The CDR3 length is 13 residues. The CDR3 loop reads CASSSLGASPLHF. CDR3 nucleotide sequence: TGTGCCAGCAGTTCACTGGGGGCTTCACCCCTCCACTTT.

The V and J genes are TRBV29-1 and TRBJ1-1, with a weak D call TRBD1 (6 bases). The CDR3 extends over 13 amino acids. Germline-derived CDR1 and CDR2 are SQVTM and ANQGSEA. Trimming took 5 bases from V and 2 from J, leaving 12 bases between them. The CDR3 sequence is CSVSRGGNTEAFF. The CDR3 bases are TGCAGCGTTAGCCGAGGGGGTAACACTGAAGCTTTCTTT.

This sequence joins TRBV11-2 and TRBJ1-5; 7 nucleotides match TRBD1. Trimming at V came to 6 bases and at J to 2 bases, leaving 16 bases not matched to a gene. This CDR3 spans 18 amino acids. The germline V gene encodes CDR1 SGHAT and CDR2 FQNNGV. CDR3 nucleotides: TGTGCCAGCAGTTCACTTGGCCAGGGGGATTGGGGCAATCAGCCCCAGCATTTT. Protein sequence: CASSSLGQGDWGNQPQHF.

The V and J genes are TRBV6-5 and TRBJ1-6, with TRBD1 matching over 8 bases. This CDR3 spans 14 amino acids. The germline V gene encodes CDR1 MNHEY and CDR2 SVGAGI. V lost 6 bases, J lost 9 bases, and 7 bases stayed unmatched. The CDR3 region is CASSLTGVGSPLHF. In DNA, the CDR3 is TGTGCCAGCAGCCTGACAGGGGTTGGTTCACCCCTCCACTTT.

This clone was recorded a few times. The chain carries TRBV25-1 and TRBJ1-6, with D perhaps TRBD1 (6 bases). Looked up from germline, CDR1 is MGHDK and CDR2 is SYGVNS. Trimming shortened V by 1 base and J by 3 bases, and 10 bases separated the two germline ends. This CDR3 has 16 amino acids. CDR3 amino acids: CASSEFRTVYNSPLHF. The DNA for the CDR3 is TGTGCCAGCAGTGAATTTAGGACAGTCTATAATTCACCCCTCCACTTT.

This rearrangement joins TRBV23-1 to TRBJ2-5; 10 nucleotides match TRBD2. TRBV23-1 is an ORF; its function is uncertain. The CDR3 consists of 16 residues. The V segment lost 2 bases and the J segment 0 bases; nucleotides outside the gene matches: 3. The CDR3 loop reads CASSQAGLAYQETQYF. The CDR3 nucleotides are TGCGCCAGCAGTCAAGCGGGACTAGCGTACCAAGAGACCCAGTACTTC.